This T cell receptor (beta chain) was documented in a study of blood T cell repertoires in COVID-19 (dated by TCRdb to about 2020). Some background on the complete study: Samples from collaborators originated in the United States, Italy and Spain and spanned both the acute and convalescent phases of COVID-19. The prospective study material was composed of cDNA or gDNA derived from T cells, B-cell-depleted T cells, or PBMCs. The samples were drawn from the first 160 participants of the ongoing ImmuneRACE study and from 1,200 or so subjects provided by 6 global collaborators. Sample metadata almost always included a de-identified subject ID, COVID-19 status, age in years and sex. The repertoires were made available in a free public database intended to serve as a resource for research on the immune response to SARS-CoV-2. HLA class I and class II types, where available, came from metadata supplied by the sample provider rather than from assay-based typing. Subjects who had been exposed to COVID-19, were actively infected with it, or had recovered from it provided the deeply sampled blood TCRbeta repertoires that made up the dataset.

Overall study results and their limits: The quantity of clinical and demographic metadata differed by source and by participant and was supplied without curation.

As for this clone: The target of this receptor is not known. The input lacks base qualities; no much larger clone sits a single base away.

Including cysteine and phenylalanine, the CDR3 has 14 amino acids. CDR3 DNA is the only sequence kept; it has 42 bases, read in frame from the first base. The V end loses 10 bases and the J end loses 4 bases, and a stretch of 19 bases separates them. Based on the germline V gene, the CDR1 and CDR2 sequences are SNHLY and FYNNEI. In the prospective study, participants were about 18 to 89 years old, resided in approximately 25 geographic areas of the United States, and were enrolled through a virtual design. In the prospective study, participants were assigned to cohorts based on the clinical history participants reported in a screening survey and a study questionnaire. Recovered participants in ImmuneRACE Cohort 3 were defined as having two consecutive negative NP/OP PCR tests, clearance from a healthcare professional, or resolution of symptoms. Each participant in the prospective study had whole blood, serum and a nasopharyngeal or oropharyngeal swab collected by mobile phlebotomists. Participants in the prospective study had the option to provide additional blood draws and questionnaires over an approximately 2-month period. Before DNA extraction, blood samples from the prospective study were shipped at room temperature or frozen.

TCRbeta CDR3 regions were amplified from genomic DNA by means of the immunoSEQ Assay, a bias-controlled multiplex PCR. As for the original processing: Within the assay, amplification of reference gene primers was used to estimate how many nucleated cells each sample contained. Sequence reads were collapsed and filtered to measure the absolute abundance of every unique TCRbeta CDR3 rearrangement. For each sample, productive Simpson clonality was calculated as the square root of Simpson's diversity index over productive rearrangements. TCRdb stores this immuneACCESS table with in-frame sequences only. Part of the clones is absent; in the studies checked, under half of the shortfall reflects unresolved V genes, and no reason is known for the rest. That table furnishes V, J and clone size, whereas the DNA furnished D and trimming. The sample table records around 300,000 clones; roughly 90% of these occur just once. The ten largest clones capture 1.5% to 2% of the sample.

This receptor was taken from an older woman who had recovered from COVID-19. The sequenced sample was PBMCs or T cells enriched from blood (not recorded which). The chain is made from TRBV2 and TRBJ1-1; the best D guess is TRBD1, with 6 bases matching. The CDR3 protein: CATHSGQPGTEAFF. The DNA sequence is TGTGCCACACACTCGGGACAACCCGGCACTGAAGCTTTCTTT. Where the CDR3 stops, the reference TRBV2 and TRBJ1-1 genes take over; the full variable domain is EPEVTQTPSHQVTQMGQEVILRCVPISNHLYFYWYRQILGQKVEFLVSFYNNEISEKSEIFDDQFSVERPDGSNFTLKIRSTKLEDSAMYFCATHSGQPGTEAFFGQGTRLTVV.